Given below is one T cell receptor beta chain in context. The sample holds one count of this clone. The clone's antigen remains unknown. Per-nucleotide qualities are absent, and no much larger clonotype sits a single base away. The time point label corresponds to: baseline before first vaccination. Vaccinee samples were obtained from the UK trials COV001 and COV002, which included a single-blind randomized controlled phase 2/3 trial of AZD1222 (ChAdOx1 nCoV-19) in healthy adults. Trial participant PBMC samples were collected at day 0 and day 28 after the second dose for TCRbeta chain sequencing. This sample is part of a study of T cell responses to AZD1222 COVID-19 vaccine (dated by TCRdb to the early 2020s). Background on the whole study: AZD1222 recipients given second doses at about 4 weeks or at about 12 weeks were pooled, since spike-specific TCR depth and breadth were not found to differ between the two schedules. Enrollment into the trials was organized by age into subgroups of 18-55, 56-69 and 70-plus years, and those subgroups contained 148, 28 and 57 TCR-sequenced participants, respectively. TCR sequencing covered over 230 trial participants: 200 to 210 given two doses of AZD1222 and 26 given two doses of MenACWY control vaccine.

Trimming leaves V shorter by 4 bases and J shorter by 3 bases, with the junction holding 11 bases beyond the gene matches. CDR1 is given as SGHRS and CDR2 as YFSETQ, both from the germline V gene. Counted from cysteine to phenylalanine, this CDR3 has 16 amino acids. Just the 48-base CDR3 DNA is kept, in frame starting at base 1. The CDR3 regions of human TCRbeta chains were analyzed by immunosequencing. The source study handled its data this way. Repertoire TCRs were matched against a reference library of SARS-CoV-2-specific TCRs generated with the MIRA antigen-specificity platform. Breadth was defined as the fraction of unique TCRs that were SARS-CoV-2-associated. Depth was defined as the fraction of total T cells that were SARS-CoV-2-associated. Using the MIRA data, every spike-specific TCR was mapped to the spike region that the TCR reacted to and assigned to either a CD4 or a CD8 class. Log10-transformed breadth and depth values were compared by one-way ANOVA with Sidak's multiple comparisons tests. The source is immuneACCESS, and TCRdb retained only in-frame sequences with V and J called. Part of the clones is not carried over; for the studies checked, unresolved V genes explain less than half of this, and the remainder is unexplained. V and J calls and clone size come straight from that table; D and trimming were deduced from the DNA. Counted in this sample were roughly 140,000 clones; 90% of them appeared once. The top ten constitute less than 2% of the sample.

Results the study describes overall, beyond this receptor: Participants were mostly white British, with more females than males. The authors suggested clonal diversity may have been underestimated. Nearly half of unique spike-specific TCRs reportedly recognized epitopes outside regions mutated in the B.1.351 and B.1.1.7 variants. The 56-69-year group was small, and its depth increase did not reach significance, likely because of low power. A significant rise in spike-specific TCR breadth and depth was observed after two AZD1222 doses relative to day 0 and relative to MenACWY recipients. The whole spike protein was spanned by vaccine-associated CD4 TCRs, and dominant responses were seen in regions 160-218 and 743-854. No day 14 peak-response samples were available, so repertoires were characterized only after the peak T cell response. Conclusions about previously exposed vaccinees are limited because only six or seven AZD1222 recipients were SARS-CoV-2 seropositive at baseline.

The sequence is built from TRBV5-1 and TRBJ2-5, and TRBD2 aligns with 8 junction nucleotides. This specimen consisted of peripheral blood, obtained on day 0 of AZD1222 vaccination. The clonotype was recovered from an adult in good health. The CDR3 protein sequence reads: CASSPGGGRIKETQYF. At the DNA level, the sequence is TGCGCCAGCAGCCCTGGAGGCGGGAGGATAAAAGAGACCCAGTACTTC.